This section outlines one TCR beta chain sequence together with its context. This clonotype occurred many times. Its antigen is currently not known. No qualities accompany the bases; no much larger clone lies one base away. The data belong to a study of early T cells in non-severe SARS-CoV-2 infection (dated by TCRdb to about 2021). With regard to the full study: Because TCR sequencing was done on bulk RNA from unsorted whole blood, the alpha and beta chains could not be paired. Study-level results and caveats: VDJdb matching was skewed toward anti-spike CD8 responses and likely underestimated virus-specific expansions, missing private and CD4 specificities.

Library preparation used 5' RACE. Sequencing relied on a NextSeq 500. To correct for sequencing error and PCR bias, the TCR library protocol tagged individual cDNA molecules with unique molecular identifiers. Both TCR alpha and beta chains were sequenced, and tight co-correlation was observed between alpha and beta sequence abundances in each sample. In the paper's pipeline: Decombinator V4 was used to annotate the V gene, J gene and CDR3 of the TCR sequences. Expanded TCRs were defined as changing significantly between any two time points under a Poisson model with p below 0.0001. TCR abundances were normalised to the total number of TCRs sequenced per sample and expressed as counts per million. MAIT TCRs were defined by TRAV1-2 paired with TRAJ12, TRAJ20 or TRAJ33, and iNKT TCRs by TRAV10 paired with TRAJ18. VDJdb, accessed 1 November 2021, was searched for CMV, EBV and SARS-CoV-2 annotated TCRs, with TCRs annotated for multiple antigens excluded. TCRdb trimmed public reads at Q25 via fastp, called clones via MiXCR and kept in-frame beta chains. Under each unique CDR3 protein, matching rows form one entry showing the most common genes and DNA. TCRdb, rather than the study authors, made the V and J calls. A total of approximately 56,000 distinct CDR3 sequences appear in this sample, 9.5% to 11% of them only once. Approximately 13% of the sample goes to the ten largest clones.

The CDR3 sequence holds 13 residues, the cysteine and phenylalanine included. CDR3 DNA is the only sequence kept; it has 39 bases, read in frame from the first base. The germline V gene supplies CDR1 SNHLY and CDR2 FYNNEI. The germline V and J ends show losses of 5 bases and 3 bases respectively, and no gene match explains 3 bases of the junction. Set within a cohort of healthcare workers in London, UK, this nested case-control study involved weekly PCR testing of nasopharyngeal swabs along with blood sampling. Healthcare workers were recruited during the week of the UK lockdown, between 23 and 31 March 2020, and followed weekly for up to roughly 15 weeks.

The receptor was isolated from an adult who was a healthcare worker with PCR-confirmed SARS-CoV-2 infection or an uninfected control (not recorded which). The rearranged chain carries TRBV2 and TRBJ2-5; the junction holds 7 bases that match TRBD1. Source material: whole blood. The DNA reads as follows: TGTGCCAGCAGTCGGGACAGAGAAGAGACCCAGTACTTC. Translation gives CASSRDREETQYF.